These T cell receptor beta chains were read from a single sample in a study of blood T cell repertoires in COVID-19. TCRdb's copy holds only in-frame clones and misses some; the assay was immunoSEQ multiplex PCR. This table has 200,000 to 250,000 clones, roughly four fifths appearing once. Material for sequencing was PBMCs or T cells enriched from blood (not recorded which). The source of these receptors is a woman in her forties with acute COVID-19. The CDR3 runs from the conserved cysteine through the conserved F or W. A D gene is named only where the DNA matches it firmly. Clone size is given for some rows only: seen once, a few or many times, or a class if the clone is expanded.

>.|TRBV30|.|TRBJ1-2
CAWTVGSPNYGYTF
TGTGCCTGGACTGTCGGGTCGCCTAACTATGGCTACACCTTC
>TRBD2|TRBV28|once|TRBJ2-1
CASSLTSGIGSYNEQFF
TGTGCCAGCAGTTTAACTAGCGGGATCGGCTCCTACAATGAGCAGTTCTTC
>TRBD1|TRBV9|once|TRBJ1-5
CASSVGTGEAQPQHF
TGTGCCAGCAGCGTAGGTACAGGGGAAGCGCAGCCCCAGCATTTT
>TRBD1|TRBV5-1|.|TRBJ2-1
CASSQIQGNEQFF
TGCGCCAGCAGCCAAATACAGGGGAATGAGCAGTTCTTC
>.|TRBV4-1|.|TRBJ2-6
CASSLEGVGPSGANVLTF
TGCGCCAGCAGCCTCGAAGGGGTGGGGCCCTCTGGGGCCAACGTCCTGACTTTC
>.|TRBV6-5|.|TRBJ2-1
CASRLDSNEQFF
TGTGCCAGCAGGCTCGACTCGAATGAGCAGTTCTTC
>TRBD1|TRBV19|.|TRBJ1-1
CASRQTGGSTEAFF
TGTGCCAGTAGGCAAACAGGGGGCTCCACTGAAGCTTTCTTT
>TRBD2|TRBV7-8|.|TRBJ2-1
CASSLAAGGAYNEQFF
TGTGCCAGCAGCTTAGCCGCGGGGGGGGCCTACAATGAGCAGTTCTTC
>.|TRBV7-8|.|TRBJ1-5
CASVGGSNQPQHF
TGTGCCAGCGTGGGAGGCAGCAATCAGCCCCAGCATTTT
>TRBD2|TRBV18|.|TRBJ2-5
CASSPNMGLAETQYF
TGTGCCAGCTCACCAAACATGGGACTAGCGGAGACCCAGTACTTC
>.|TRBV12-3/TRBV12-4|.|TRBJ2-7
CASRSRVEQYF
TGTGCCAGCAGGTCCCGGGTCGAGCAATACTTC
>TRBD1|TRBV28|.|TRBJ1-2
CASTGGYGYGYTF
TGTGCCAGCACAGGGGGCTACGGCTATGGCTACACCTTC
>TRBD2|TRBV7-2|once|TRBJ2-1
CASSLAQRGNSEQFF
TGTGCCAGCAGCTTAGCCCAGCGGGGTAACAGTGAGCAGTTCTTC
>.|TRBV27|.|TRBJ2-7
CASSLSGSSYEQYF
TGTGCCAGCAGTTTATCAGGGAGCTCCTACGAGCAGTACTTC
>TRBD1|TRBV15|.|TRBJ2-3
CATSRATGGLGYTQYF
TGTGCCACCAGCAGGGCGACAGGGGGGCTGGGGTATACGCAGTATTTT
>.|TRBV18|.|TRBJ2-7
CASSARTVHSYEQYF
TGTGCCAGCTCAGCCCGGACAGTCCACTCCTACGAGCAGTACTTC
>.|TRBV28|.|TRBJ2-5
CASSLWGRGPIETQYF
TGTGCCAGCAGTTTATGGGGTCGCGGGCCCATCGAGACCCAGTACTTC
>.|TRBV4-1|.|TRBJ1-5
CASSQEDSRVPTPQHF
TGCGCCAGCAGCCAGGAAGACAGCAGGGTCCCAACGCCCCAGCATTTT
>.|TRBV3-1/TRBV3-2|few|TRBJ1-2
CASSSPGHGYGYTF
TGTGCCAGCAGCAGTCCGGGACACGGCTATGGCTACACCTTC
>.|TRBV6-5|.|TRBJ1-4
CATEIWGGDEKLFF
TGTGCCACTGAGATTTGGGGCGGCGATGAAAAACTGTTTTTT
>TRBD2|TRBV19|once|TRBJ2-1
CASSPGLAGESSYNEQFF
TGTGCCAGTAGTCCCGGACTAGCGGGAGAGAGCTCCTACAATGAGCAGTTCTTC
>.|TRBV20-1|.|TRBJ2-7
CSALQTYEQYF
TGCAGTGCTCTACAGACCTACGAGCAGTACTTC
>.|TRBV10-2|.|TRBJ2-7
CASSEFPEKGYEQYF
TGCGCCAGCAGTGAATTCCCTGAGAAGGGGTACGAGCAGTACTTC
>.|TRBV30|.|TRBJ1-2
CASRGGLGYGYTF
TGTGCCTCAAGGGGGGGCCTAGGCTATGGCTACACCTTC
>TRBD1|TRBV30|.|TRBJ1-6
CAWTSGTGGAYNSPLHF
TGTGCCTGGACGTCTGGGACAGGGGGCGCGTATAATTCACCCCTCCACTTT
>TRBD1|TRBV27|.|TRBJ1-2
CASSSSTGGRNGYTF
TGTGCCAGCAGTTCCTCGACAGGGGGGAGGAATGGCTACACCTTC
>.|TRBV7-2|once|TRBJ2-5
CASSLSPGETQYF
TGTGCCAGCAGCTTAAGCCCCGGGGAGACCCAGTACTTC
>TRBD2|TRBV3-1/TRBV3-2|.|TRBJ2-7
CASSPGLAGIYEQYF
TGTGCCAGCAGCCCAGGACTAGCGGGCATCTACGAGCAGTACTTC
>.|TRBV5-5|.|TRBJ2-7
CASSLGTDLRIYEQYF
TGTGCCAGCAGCTTGGGGACAGATCTAAGGATCTACGAGCAGTACTTC
>.|TRBV9|.|TRBJ1-6
CASSADRLNSPLHF
TGTGCCAGCAGCGCGGACAGACTTAATTCACCCCTCCACTTT
>.|TRBV5-1|.|TRBJ2-7
CASSLDIGRGYEQYF
TGCGCCAGCAGCTTGGATATTGGCAGGGGATACGAGCAGTACTTC
>.|TRBV15|.|TRBJ1-6
CATSRVVGAATSPLHF
TGTGCCACCAGCAGAGTGGTGGGGGCTGCTACCTCACCCCTCCACTTT
>.|TRBV6-6|.|TRBJ1-3
CASSYHRDGNTIYF
TGTGCCAGCAGTTATCACAGGGATGGAAACACCATATATTTT
>TRBD1|TRBV30|.|TRBJ2-1
CAWRDTGTGEYNEQFF
TGTGCCTGGAGAGATACCGGGACAGGGGAATACAATGAGCAGTTCTTC
>.|TRBV15|.|TRBJ2-1
CATSRDSRGRSHNEQFF
TGTGCCACCAGCAGAGATAGCAGAGGGAGATCCCACAATGAGCAGTTCTTC
>TRBD1|TRBV2|.|TRBJ1-2
CASDVGQDANYGYTF
TGTGCCAGCGATGTGGGACAGGATGCTAACTATGGCTACACCTTC